These T cell receptor beta chains were read from a single sample in a study of T-cell reconstitution after alpha-beta-depleted transplantation in children. MiXCR, run by TCRdb on the PCR reads, gives a single entry per CDR3 protein. This table has 250,000 to 350,000 distinct CDR3 sequences, 9.9% appearing once. Specimen: PBMCs from the stem cell graft donor, collected from the stem cell graft. These receptors were obtained from a human donor who donated a stem cell graft to a child with SCID. Both conserved end residues are part of each CDR3. The D gene is left open where the match is weak. Where a row states a size, it is once, few, many or the class of an expanded clone; other rows omit it.

j_gene	d_gene	abundance	v_gene	CDR3nt	CDR3aa
TRBJ2-4	NA	NA	TRBV3-1	TGTGCCAGCAGCCCAAGCGTCGACAGGATTCAGTACTTC	CASSPSVDRIQYF
TRBJ2-7	NA	NA	TRBV5-1	TGCGCCAGCAGCGCGTCAGGGGAGTCGAAGCAGTACTTC	CASSASGESKQYF
TRBJ2-3	NA	NA	TRBV5-5	TGTGCCAGCAGCTTCAGAACTAGCACAGATACGCAGTATTTT	CASSFRTSTDTQYF
TRBJ2-2	TRBD2	few	TRBV29-1	TGCAGCGCGGGAGGACACTCCGAACGGACCGGGGAGCTGTTTTTT	CSAGGHSERTGELFF
TRBJ2-3	NA	few	TRBV20-1	TGCAGTGCCGTTCCGGGGACAGATACGCAGTATTTT	CSAVPGTDTQYF
TRBJ2-7	TRBD1	NA	TRBV20-1	TGCAGTGCTAGAAAGGGGGCGAGCTCCTACGAGCAGTACTTC	CSARKGASSYEQYF
TRBJ2-7	NA	few	TRBV2	TGTGCCAGCAGTTATCAGATATACGAGCAGTACTTC	CASSYQIYEQYF
TRBJ1-4	NA	few	TRBV7-6	TGTGCCAGCAGCCCGAAGACAGCAACTAATGAAAAACTGTTTTTT	CASSPKTATNEKLFF
TRBJ2-3	TRBD2	many	TRBV9	TGTGCCAGCAGCGAGGGCGGGGGGGCCAAAGATACGCAGTATTTT	CASSEGGGAKDTQYF
TRBJ2-5	NA	NA	TRBV11-2	TGTGCCAGCAGCCAACGGGATCCCCCGCGGGAGACCCAGTACTTC	CASSQRDPPRETQYF
TRBJ2-2	NA	few	TRBV24-1	TGTGCCACCAGTGACCCAGGGTTCGCCGGGGAGCTGTTTTTT	CATSDPGFAGELFF
TRBJ2-1	NA	few	TRBV20-1	TGCAGTGCTACGCCAGAGGGATTTTTAGAGTTCTTC	CSATPEGFLEFF
TRBJ1-4	NA	NA	TRBV3-1	TGTGCCAGCAGCCTCAGGGGTGGGACTAATGAAAAACTGTTTTTT	CASSLRGGTNEKLFF
TRBJ2-7	NA	NA	TRBV5-1	TGCGCCAGCAGCTTGGTGCGGGGACGCGAGCAGTACTTC	CASSLVRGREQYF
TRBJ2-7	TRBD1	NA	TRBV29-1	TGCAGCGCAAAAACGGACAGGGACTCCTACGAGCAGTACTTC	CSAKTDRDSYEQYF
TRBJ2-5	NA	few	TRBV12-3/TRBV12-4	TGTGCCAGCAGTTCACTAGCAGGCCAAGAGACCCAGTACTTC	CASSSLAGQETQYF
TRBJ2-1	TRBD1	few	TRBV29-1	TGCAGCGTGAGGACAGGGTACAATGAGCAGTTCTTC	CSVRTGYNEQFF
TRBJ1-5	NA	NA	TRBV20-1	TGCAGTGCTAGCAACCCTATCGGGGGCAATCAGCCCCAGCATTTT	CSASNPIGGNQPQHF
TRBJ2-1	NA	many	TRBV5-1	TGCGCCAGCAGCTTGGGGGGGGTCGATGAGCAGTTCTTC	CASSLGGVDEQFF
TRBJ1-1	NA	many	TRBV5-1	TGCGCCAGCAGCACCGGACAGTTGAACACTGAAGCTTTCTTT	CASSTGQLNTEAFF
TRBJ2-3	NA	many	TRBV5-1	TGCGCCAGCAGAGAATATAGCACAGATACGCAGTATTTT	CASREYSTDTQYF
TRBJ1-1	NA	many	TRBV29-1	TGCAGCGTTGGTTTGACAGCGAACACTGAAGCTTTCTTT	CSVGLTANTEAFF
TRBJ2-4	NA	NA	TRBV10-3	TGTGCCATCAGTGAGTCTGGGGCCTCGGCCAAAAACATTCAGTACTTC	CAISESGASAKNIQYF
TRBJ1-2	NA	few	TRBV5-1	TGCGCCAGCAGCTTGGACCGGGGCCTCGGCACCTTC	CASSLDRGLGTF
TRBJ2-2	NA	many	TRBV12-3/TRBV12-4	TGTGCCTGTAAGGGGGACAACCAGAACACCGGGGAGCTGTTTTTT	CACKGDNQNTGELFF
TRBJ2-2	NA	few	TRBV19	TGTGCCAGTAGGACCGGCGGCGCGAACACCGGGGAGCTGTTTTTT	CASRTGGANTGELFF
TRBJ2-1	TRBD2	NA	TRBV20-1	TGCAGTGCTCTGAAACTAGCGGGGAGCTACAATGAGCAGTTCTTC	CSALKLAGSYNEQFF